The 32 T cell receptor beta chains in this list originate from one sample, sequenced in a study of cytomegalovirus exposure and HLA in healthy donors. PCR used 60 Vbeta primers and 13 Jbeta primers. Using immunoSEQ multiplex PCR, the repertoire was profiled, and TCRdb retains in-frame clones only, with some absent. The sample carries under 130,000 clones, roughly 70% recorded once. Sample: PBMCs. The source of these receptors is a man aged 40-49 years in good health and CMV-seropositive.

For this clone: One junction end does not reproduce the germline sequence, and a read error may be involved. The rearrangement uses TRBV15 and TRBJ2-3; D remains unclear. Germline CDR1 is LNHNV and CDR2 is YYDKDF (reference sequence). This CDR3 region has 13 residues. CDR3 residues: CATSRDNTNTQYF. The CDR3 nucleotides are TGTGCCACCAGCAGAGATAACACAAATACGCAGTATTTT.

This sequence joins TRBV7-2 and TRBJ1-1; 7 positions agree with TRBD1. Germline trimming cut 6 bases from V and 6 bases from J; bases unmatched to any gene: 10. CDR1 is SGHTA, CDR2 FQGNSA, per germline. The CDR3 spans 14 residues. The CDR3 spells CASRNRGQGAEAFF. The CDR3 DNA reads as TGTGCCAGCAGAAACAGGGGCCAAGGGGCTGAAGCTTTCTTT.

This CDR3 is CASSLNAGGGETQYF. The CDR3 DNA reads TGCGCCAGCAGCTTGAATGCGGGAGGAGGGGAGACCCAGTACTTC. This rearrangement joins TRBV5-1 to TRBJ2-5; TRBD2 agrees at 8 bases. Trimming took 1 base from V and 5 from J; bases not matched to a gene: 7. Germline V gives CDR1 SGHRS, CDR2 YFSETQ. The CDR3 sequence is 15 residues long.

J is TRBJ1-1 and V is TRBV5-6; D not certain. V dropped 0 bases and J dropped 1 base, with 4 bases sitting between them. The CDR3 extends over 13 amino acids. Germline V gene sequence: CDR1 SGHDT, CDR2 YYEEEE. The CDR3 loop reads CASSLDRNTEAFF. As DNA, the CDR3 is TGTGCCAGCAGCTTGGACAGGAACACTGAAGCTTTCTTT.

CDR3 amino acids: CSVHRVSADTQYF. The CDR3 DNA is TGCAGCGTTCACCGCGTGAGTGCAGATACGCAGTATTTT. The gene calls are TRBV29-1 and TRBJ2-3; unclear D gene. Germline values: CDR1 SQVTM, CDR2 ANQGSEA. The V and J ends lost 5 bases and 4 bases respectively, with 13 bases between them. This CDR3 is built from 13 residues.

This clone was seen only a few times. The chain employs TRBV4-1 and TRBJ2-1; 7 bases fit TRBD2. CDR1 is MGHRA and CDR2 is YSYEKL in the germline V gene. The V segment lost 3 bases and the J segment 6 bases; nucleotides outside the gene matches: 8. This CDR3 is built from 15 residues. CDR3: CASSQGGLGSNEQFF. The DNA for the CDR3 is TGCGCCAGCAGCCAGGGAGGACTAGGCTCCAATGAGCAGTTCTTC.

In its sample, this clone was seen a few times. V usage is TRBV30 and J usage is TRBJ1-2; no clear D. Trimming left V 2 bases short and J 0 bases short, with 10 bases between. The V gene's germline CDR1 is GTSNPN and CDR2 SVGIG (reference sequence). CDR3 length: 14 residues. The CDR3 DNA follows: TGTGCCTGGAGTAGTCTCACAGCTAACTATGGCTACACCTTC. This gives the protein CAWSSLTANYGYTF. Full variable domain (missing parts from reference TRBV30 and TRBJ1-2): SQTIHQWPATLVQPVGSPLSLECTVEGTSNPNLYWYRQAAGRGLQLLFYSVGIGQISSEVPQNLSASRPQDRQFILSSKKLLLSDSGFYLCAWSSLTANYGYTFGSGTRLTVV.

The chain is built from TRBV28 and TRBJ1-5; D gene uncertain. This CDR3 has 15 amino acids. Germline V CDR1 and CDR2: MDHEN, SYDVKM. V gave up 4 bases and J gave up 0 bases, with 10 bases separating them. CDR3 sequence: CASSSRPDSNQPQHF. In nucleotides, the CDR3 is TGTGCCAGCAGTTCCAGGCCCGATAGCAATCAGCCCCAGCATTTT.

This sequence joins TRBV30 and TRBJ1-2; 7 nucleotides agree with TRBD1. This CDR3 has 13 residues. CDR1 GTSNPN and CDR2 SVGIG come from the germline V gene (reference sequence). Trimming removed 4 bases from V and 3 bases from J; junction bases left unmatched: 5. CDR3: CAWNRGFDYGYTF. The CDR3 nucleotides are TGTGCCTGGAACAGGGGCTTTGACTATGGCTACACCTTC. Based on the CDR3 plus reference TRBV30 and TRBJ1-2, the full variable domain is SQTIHQWPATLVQPVGSPLSLECTVEGTSNPNLYWYRQAAGRGLQLLFYSVGIGQISSEVPQNLSASRPQDRQFILSSKKLLLSDSGFYLCAWNRGFDYGYTFGSGTRLTVV.

This chain links TRBV9 with TRBJ2-5; 8 bases agree with TRBD1. This CDR3 region has 15 residues. Germline V gene sequence: CDR1 SGDLS, CDR2 YYNGEE. The junction had 5 bases not matched to a gene; V was cut back by 0 bases and J by 4 bases. The CDR3, as DNA: TGTGCCAGCAGCGTAGTGTCACAGGGGGGAGAGACCCAGTACTTC. It yields the protein CASSVVSQGGETQYF.

The J gene is TRBJ1-1, the V gene TRBV29-1; no clear D gene. V shed 3 bases and J shed 7 bases, with 9 bases lying between them. The CDR3 is 11 residues long. Germline assignment: CDR1 SQVTM and CDR2 ANQGSEA. The CDR3 bases are TGCAGCGTTGAGCTCCCCGGTGAAGCTTTCTTT. This codes for CSVELPGEAFF. Together with reference TRBV29-1 and TRBJ1-1, the CDR3 gives the full variable domain: SAVISQKPSRDICQRGTSLTIQCQVDSQVTMMFWYRQQPGQSLTLIATANQGSEATYESGFVIDKFPISRPNLTFSTLTVSNMSPEDSSIYLCSVELPGEAFFGQGTRLTVV.

This sequence joins TRBV5-1 and TRBJ2-7, with TRBD1 as a possible D gene (5 bases). The CDR3 has 14 residues. Germline V lookup: CDR1 SGHRS, CDR2 YFSETQ. Trimming removed 0 bases at V and 6 bases at J, with 13 bases between. The CDR3 DNA sequence: TGCGCCAGCAGCTTGGCCTGGCAGGGCGGCGAGCAGTACGTC. It specifies CASSLAWQGGEQYV.

The rearrangement joins TRBV19 to TRBJ1-2, with a weak D call TRBD1 (6 bases). V gave up 3 bases and J gave up 7 bases, with 9 bases separating them. There are 12 residues in the CDR3. From germline, CDR1 is LNHDA and CDR2 SQIVND (reference sequence). The DNA for the CDR3 is TGTGCCAGTAGTATTGGCAGGGGTGGCTACACCTTC. This encodes CASSIGRGGYTF.

This chain uses TRBV9 with TRBJ2-7; 12 nucleotides line up with TRBD2. J gave up 2 bases and V 4 bases, and 4 bases lay outside the gene matches. The CDR3 is made up of 15 amino acids. Germline loops: CDR1 SGDLS, CDR2 YYNGEE. The chain's CDR3 is CASSPTSGRPYEQYF. The CDR3 DNA reads TGTGCCAGCAGCCCTACTAGCGGGAGGCCCTACGAGCAGTACTTC.

The chain is built from TRBV18 and TRBJ2-7; a possible D gene is TRBD1 (5 bases). Trimming shortened V by 3 bases and J by 2 bases, and 8 bases separated the two germline ends. CDR3 size: 13 residues. Germline V gene lookup returns CDR1 KGHSH and CDR2 LQKENI. For the CDR3, the DNA is TGTGCCAGCTCACCGCAGGGTACCTACGAGCAGTACTTC. Encoded protein: CASSPQGTYEQYF.

The sample holds a few counts of this clone. The chain is built from TRBV28 and TRBJ1-3, with no clear D. CDR1 MDHEN and CDR2 SYDVKM come from the germline V gene. This CDR3 has 14 amino acids. Trimming shortened V by 7 bases and J by 1 base, and 11 bases separated the two germline ends. The CDR3 DNA follows: TGTGCCAGCACCAGACATAAATCTGGAAACACCATATATTTT. It encodes CASTRHKSGNTIYF.

The rearrangement uses TRBV19 and TRBJ2-2, with a weak D call TRBD1 (5 bases). This CDR3 spans 14 amino acids. The V and J ends lost 6 bases and 4 bases respectively, with 12 bases between them. The germline V gene encodes CDR1 LNHDA and CDR2 SQIVND (reference sequence). The CDR3 bases are TGTGCCAGTAGCCCAGGGTTAGGCACCGGGGAGCTGTTTTTT. Residues: CASSPGLGTGELFF.

The chain is built from TRBV7-2 and TRBJ2-1; the D gene is possibly TRBD2 (6 bases). Germline V gene data show CDR1 as SGHTA and CDR2 as FQGNSA. The CDR3 spans 14 residues. Deletions cut 10 bases from V and 0 bases from J, with 13 bases between. The CDR3 region has the DNA TGTGCCACGACTAGGGATAACTCCTACAATGAGCAGTTCTTC. It encodes CATTRDNSYNEQFF.

The chain is built from TRBV14 and TRBJ2-2; no firm D call. V was clipped by 5 bases and J by 6 bases, with 7 bases between them. Germline loops: CDR1 SGHDN, CDR2 FVKESK. This CDR3 comprises 12 residues. The CDR3 nucleotides are TGTGCCAGCAGCAGTGGAGCCGGGGAGCTGTTTTTT. This translates into CASSSGAGELFF.

The V gene is TRBV28, the J gene TRBJ1-5; TRBD1 matches 8 bases. Trimming at V came to 4 bases and at J to 6 bases, leaving 17 bases not matched to a gene. CDR1 is MDHEN and CDR2 is SYDVKM in the germline V gene. This CDR3 has 18 residues. CDR3 loop: CASSSGPNDRGRSQPQHF. For the CDR3, the DNA is TGTGCCAGCAGTTCAGGTCCCAATGACAGGGGTAGGAGTCAGCCCCAGCATTTT.

The chain couples TRBV6-5 to TRBJ1-4; D remains unclear. V was trimmed by 1 base and J by 3 bases, leaving 9 bases between them. There are 15 residues in the CDR3. The V gene's germline CDR1 is MNHEY and CDR2 SVGAGI. The CDR3 DNA is TGTGCCAGCAGTTACTATAGAGAACCTAATGAAAAACTGTTTTTT. Protein sequence: CASSYYREPNEKLFF.

The rearrangement joins TRBV9 to TRBJ2-7; 10 positions agree with TRBD2. The V gene's germline CDR1 is SGDLS and CDR2 YYNGEE. CDR3 length: 15 residues. J lost 3 bases, V lost 0 bases, and 3 bases had no gene match. CDR3 bases: TGTGCCAGCAGCGTAGGGACTAGCGGCTTCTACGAGCAGTACTTC. It codes for CASSVGTSGFYEQYF.

The rearrangement uses TRBV5-6 and TRBJ2-5; maybe TRBD1 (5 bases). The germline V gene encodes CDR1 SGHDT and CDR2 YYEEEE. The CDR3 consists of 17 residues. Between the trimmed V and J ends, which lost 7 bases and 2 bases, there was a span of 24 bases. The CDR3 nucleotides are TGTGCCAGCTCCACCGGGCAGGGATGGGGAACACAAGAGACCCAGTACTTC. As protein: CASSTGQGWGTQETQYF.

This rearrangement joins TRBV4-2 to TRBJ2-7; 14 nucleotides line up with TRBD2. The length of the CDR3 is 20 residues. Germline V gene lookup returns CDR1 LGHNA and CDR2 YNFKEQ. After removal of 0 bases from V and 0 bases from J, the junction contained 10 bases not matched to a gene. In DNA, the CDR3 is TGTGCCAGCAGCCAAGACAGGGGGACTAGCGGGAGTAAAAACTCCTACGAGCAGTACTTC. This encodes CASSQDRGTSGSKNSYEQYF.

The V and J genes are TRBV15 and TRBJ2-5, with 11 nucleotides matching TRBD2. Germline loops: CDR1 LNHNV, CDR2 YYDKDF (reference sequence). With V trimmed by 1 base and J by 5 bases, 3 bases remained unmatched. The CDR3 has 15 amino acids. CDR3 DNA sequence: TGTGCCACCAGCAGAGGGGCTAGCGGGAGGGAGACCCAGTACTTC. Its translation: CATSRGASGRETQYF.

The chain employs TRBV6-1 and TRBJ2-7, with TRBD2 matching 8 bases. CDR1 is MNHNS and CDR2 is SASEGT in the germline V gene. The length of the CDR3 is 18 residues. Unmatched junction bases numbered 15, after V lost 2 bases and J lost 3 bases. In DNA, the CDR3 is TGTGCCAGCAGTGAATTTGAATGGTTCGGACTAGCAGACTACGAGCAGTACTTC. This translates into CASSEFEWFGLADYEQYF.

The V call is TRBV9, the J call TRBJ1-2; D uncertain. Trimming left V 4 bases short and J 6 bases short, with 7 bases between. Germline CDR1 and CDR2: SGDLS and YYNGEE. The CDR3 contains 11 residues. The chain's CDR3 is CASSLSHGYTF. In nucleotides, the CDR3 is TGTGCCAGCAGCCTGTCCCATGGCTACACCTTC. Full variable domain (outside the CDR3, taken from reference TRBV9 and TRBJ1-2): DSGVTQTPKHLITATGQRVTLRCSPRSGDLSVYWYQQSLDQGLQFLIQYYNGEERAKGNILERFSAQQFPDLHSELNLSSLELGDSALYFCASSLSHGYTFGSGTRLTVV.

The CDR3 is CASSLLIDTQYF. In nucleotides, the CDR3 is TGTGCCAGCAGCTTACTTATAGATACGCAGTATTTT. The rearrangement links TRBV7-9 to TRBJ2-3; D is undetermined. Germline lookup yields CDR1 SEHNR and CDR2 FQNEAQ (reference sequence). This CDR3 has 12 residues. V lost 2 bases to trimming and J lost 5 bases, with 5 bases between them.

This clone was detected a few times. This sequence joins TRBV19 and TRBJ2-1, with 12 bases identical to TRBD2. CDR3 length: 15 residues. The trim removed 1 base at V and 11 bases at J, leaving 6 bases unmatched. From germline, CDR1 is LNHDA and CDR2 SQIVND (reference sequence). CDR3: CASSIVGLAGRQQFF. The CDR3 nucleotides are TGTGCCAGTAGTATAGTAGGACTAGCGGGACGGCAGCAGTTCTTC.

The rearrangement uses TRBV6-5 and TRBJ2-1; no reliable D call. V gave up 8 bases and J gave up 5 bases, with 13 bases separating them. CDR3 length: 13 amino acids. The germline gives CDR1 MNHEY, CDR2 SVGAGI. Here the CDR3 DNA reads TGTGCCAGCTTTAACAGTGCCAACAATGAGCAGTTCTTC. Translating it yields CASFNSANNEQFF.

The chain uses TRBV10-3 and TRBJ1-1, with TRBD1 as a possible D gene (5 bases). This CDR3 is 19 amino acids long. Germline V gene data show CDR1 as ENHRY and CDR2 as SYGVKD. Trimming pared 3 bases from V and 3 bases from J, leaving 26 bases between. CDR3 region: CAISEVSGGFVGADTEAFF. CDR3 coding DNA: TGTGCCATCAGTGAAGTTTCGGGGGGGTTTGTCGGCGCGGACACTGAAGCTTTCTTT.

This chain joins TRBV5-1 and TRBJ2-2, with D unclear. In germline, CDR1 is SGHRS, CDR2 YFSETQ. The V gene lost 6 bases and the J gene lost 3 bases, with 9 bases spanning the gap. This CDR3 is built from 13 residues. The CDR3 protein is CASNPSDTGELFF. The CDR3 DNA reads as TGCGCCAGCAACCCCTCGGACACCGGGGAGCTGTTTTTT. The variable domain in full, completed from reference TRBV5-1 and TRBJ2-2, reads KAGVTQTPRYLIKTRGQQVTLSCSPISGHRSVSWYQQTPGQGLQFLFEYFSETQRNKGNFPGRFSGRQFSNSRSEMNVSTLELGDSALYLCASNPSDTGELFFGEGSRLTVL.